What follows describes a single T cell receptor (beta chain). What antigen it recognizes has not been identified. Base quality data are lacking; no much larger clone is found one base away. These data are taken from a study of radiotherapy plus CTLA-4 blockade in lung cancer (dated by TCRdb to between 2018 and 2020). Notes on the research overall: Among enrolled patients, about 17% had an objective response and 25% to 35% reached disease control. Paper-wide results and their limitations: The strongest predictors of response, as reported, were early dynamic changes in blood T cell clones along with a rise in serum interferon-beta after radiation. After treatment with radiotherapy and ipilimumab, TCR clones that originated in tumors expanded in peripheral blood.

The CDR1 and CDR2 encoded by the germline V gene are SGHDN and FVKESK. For this chain, trimming is 5 bases at the V end and 4 bases at the J end, and the number of junction bases without a gene match is 5. The CDR3, from cysteine to phenylalanine, totals 14 residues. Left in the record is the CDR3 DNA by itself, 42 bases read in frame from the first base. Libraries were made using the immunoSEQ multiplex PCR assay. TCRdb retrieved this table from immuneACCESS and kept in-frame rearrangements only. Not all clones are present; in checked studies, unresolved V genes account for under half, and no reason is known for the remainder. This sample has approximately 94,000 clones in its table, and about four fifths of those were observed once. The biggest ten clones account for 25% of the sample. The study evaluated CTLA-4 blockade (ipilimumab) given together with focal radiation therapy in patients who had chemo-refractory metastatic non-small-cell lung cancer.

The specimen comprised peripheral blood, sampled from a patient treated with radiotherapy plus ipilimumab. The V and J segments used are TRBV14 and TRBJ2-7; TRBD1 lines up with 10 middle nucleotides. The sequence derives from a human donor with non-small cell lung cancer that progressed on radiotherapy plus ipilimumab. The DNA sequence is as follows: TGTGCCAGCAGCTCGGGGACAGGGGATTACGAGCAGTACTTC. Translated, this is CASSSGTGDYEQYF.